The clone carrying this T cell receptor beta chain was observed many times. Its matching antigen is unknown. Per germline, CDR1 LNHDA and CDR2 SQIVND (reference sequence). This CDR3 has 14 residues. V lost 6 bases, J lost 7 bases, and 18 bases lay in between. These data belong to a study of regulatory T cells in long-lasting Graves disease. Study conclusions and caveats: Persistent patients shared more public clonotypes (about 2,900) than new patients (nearly 1,000).

According to the study, TCR beta libraries were built with iRepertoire HTBI primers and CDR3-region Arm-PCR. TCRdb recomputed calls from the multiplex PCR reads with MiXCR, one row per CDR3 protein. The sample holds roughly 450,000 distinct CDR3 sequences, approximately 23% seen once. Time point defined: persistent/refractory GD, antithyroid drugs over 5 years with positive TRAb. RNA isolated from PBMCs was used to make the TCR library. Patients with Graves' disease were diagnosed by American Thyroid Association guidelines. V gene TRBV19 combines with J gene TRBJ1-2; D may be TRBD1 (5 bases). The source material was peripheral blood mononuclear cells (PBMCs), sampled when the disease was refractory, from a patient treated with antithyroid drugs. This receptor was taken from a female donor with Graves disease. The CDR3 reads CASRDLGAESGYTF. The CDR3 nucleotides are TGTGCCAGTAGAGATCTCGGGGCTGAGAGTGGCTACACCTTC. Together with reference TRBV19 and TRBJ1-2, the CDR3 gives the full variable domain: DGGITQSPKYLFRKEGQNVTLSCEQNLNHDAMYWYRQDPGQGLRLIYYSQIVNDFQKGDIAEGYSVSREKKESFPLTVTSAQKNPTAFYLCASRDLGAESGYTFGSGTRLTVV.